These 7 T cell receptor beta chains were all obtained from the same sample, sequenced in a study of control samples from healthy donors and cancer patients. Measured with immunoSEQ multiplex PCR; TCRdb has only the in-frame clones, and not every one. Here the sample spans roughly 100,000 clones, around four fifths being singletons. The sample was blood. These receptors all come from a woman between 45 and 65 years old in good health.

V usage is TRBV9 and J usage is TRBJ1-4, with D perhaps TRBD1 (6 bases). The ends were cut back, 4 bases at V and 8 bases at J, with 12 bases in the middle. Per germline, CDR1 SGDLS and CDR2 YYNGEE. The CDR3 is made up of 13 amino acids. As DNA, the CDR3 is TGTGCCAGCAGCCCGAGGGGGGAGGAAAAACTGTTTTTT. The encoded protein is CASSPRGEEKLFF. Looking up the rest from reference TRBV9 and TRBJ1-4 gives the full variable domain: DSGVTQTPKHLITATGQRVTLRCSPRSGDLSVYWYQQSLDQGLQFLIQYYNGEERAKGNILERFSAQQFPDLHSELNLSSLELGDSALYFCASSPRGEEKLFFGSGTQLSVL.

The chain links TRBV7-2 to TRBJ1-5; TRBD1 might be the D (6 bases). V lost 5 bases, J lost 7 bases, and 12 bases lay in between. Germline V gives CDR1 SGHTA, CDR2 FQGNSA. This CDR3 is built from 13 residues. CDR3 nucleotides: TGTGCCAGCAGCACAGGGTTTGGGCAGCCCCAGCATTTT. Encoded protein: CASSTGFGQPQHF.

This clone showed up just a few times. This chain joins TRBV5-8 and TRBJ2-5; 12 nucleotides match TRBD2. CDR3 length equals 16 residues. V dropped 4 bases and J dropped 1; count of bases not matched to a gene: 5. Germline assignment: CDR1 SGHTS and CDR2 YDEGEE. CDR3 loop: CASSHGTSGSQETQYF. The CDR3 nucleotides read TGTGCCAGCAGCCACGGGACTAGCGGGTCCCAAGAGACCCAGTACTTC.

In this sample, this clone turned up once. The gene calls are TRBV21-1 and TRBJ2-2; TRBD2 is the table's D call, not checked against the DNA. TRBV21-1 is deemed a pseudogene. The CDR3 contains 13 residues. The CDR3 region has the DNA TGTGCCAGCAGCAACGGGAGATTTGGGGAGCTGTTTTTT. Protein: CASSNGRFGELFF.

This rearrangement joins TRBV27 to TRBJ2-7; no reliable D call. CDR1 and CDR2 from the germline V gene are MNHEY and SMNVEV (reference sequence). The CDR3 length is 17 residues. V dropped 6 bases and J dropped 0 bases, with 21 bases sitting between them. The CDR3 region is CASRTPRDGSSSYEQYF. As DNA, the CDR3 is TGTGCCAGCAGGACCCCGCGTGACGGTTCTAGCTCCTACGAGCAGTACTTC.

This clone has only one observation. J is TRBJ2-4 and V is TRBV7-3, with D tentatively TRBD2 (7 bases). CDR3 length: 15 residues. Trimming left V 5 bases short and J 8 bases short, with 19 bases between. CDR1 is SGHTA, CDR2 FQGTGA, per germline. The CDR3 bases are TGTGCCAGCAGCCCAGGGCAGGGGAGGGTGGACATTCAGTACTTC. It yields the protein CASSPGQGRVDIQYF.

The V call is TRBV15, the J call TRBJ2-5, with 13 bases that match TRBD2. Germline trimming cut 3 bases from V and 3 bases from J; bases unmatched to any gene: 4. The CDR3 consists of 16 residues. Germline lookup yields CDR1 LNHNV and CDR2 YYDKDF (reference sequence). The CDR3 spells CATSSVTSGGKETQYF. The CDR3 DNA follows: TGTGCCACCAGCAGCGTGACTAGCGGGGGGAAAGAGACCCAGTACTTC.